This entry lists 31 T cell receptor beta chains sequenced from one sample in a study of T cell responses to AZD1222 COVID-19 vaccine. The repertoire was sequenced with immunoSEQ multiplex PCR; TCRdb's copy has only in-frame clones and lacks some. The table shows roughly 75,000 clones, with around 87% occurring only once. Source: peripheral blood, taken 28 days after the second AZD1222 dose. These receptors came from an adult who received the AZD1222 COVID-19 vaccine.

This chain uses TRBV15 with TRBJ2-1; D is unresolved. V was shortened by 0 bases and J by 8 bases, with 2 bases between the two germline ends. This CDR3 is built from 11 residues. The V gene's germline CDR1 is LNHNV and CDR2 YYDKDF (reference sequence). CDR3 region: CATSREDEQFF. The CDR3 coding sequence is TGTGCCACCAGCAGAGAAGATGAGCAGTTCTTC. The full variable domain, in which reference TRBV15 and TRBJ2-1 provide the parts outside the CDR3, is DAMVIQNPRYQVTQFGKPVTLSCSQTLNHNVMYWYQQKSSQAPKLLFHYYDKDFNNEADTPDNFQSRRPNTSFCFLDIRSPGLGDTAMYLCATSREDEQFFGPGTRLTVL.

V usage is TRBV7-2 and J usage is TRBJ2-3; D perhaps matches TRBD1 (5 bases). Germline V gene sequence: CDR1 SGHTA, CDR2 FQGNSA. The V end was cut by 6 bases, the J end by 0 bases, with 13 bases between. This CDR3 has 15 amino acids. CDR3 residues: CASRTALYSTDTQYF. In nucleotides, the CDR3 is TGTGCCAGCAGGACAGCTCTTTATAGCACAGATACGCAGTATTTT.

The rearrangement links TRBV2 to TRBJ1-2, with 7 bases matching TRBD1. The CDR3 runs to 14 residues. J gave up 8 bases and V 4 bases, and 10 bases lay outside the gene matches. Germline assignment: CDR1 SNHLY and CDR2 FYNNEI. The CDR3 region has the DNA TGTGCCAGCAGTGGTGGGACAGCGGTCGGCGGCTACACCTTC. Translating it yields CASSGGTAVGGYTF.

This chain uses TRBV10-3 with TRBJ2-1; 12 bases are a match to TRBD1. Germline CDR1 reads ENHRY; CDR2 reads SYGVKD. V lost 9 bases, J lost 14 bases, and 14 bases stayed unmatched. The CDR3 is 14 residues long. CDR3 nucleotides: TGTGCCATGGGCCCCGGGACAGGGGGCCCGGTGGAGTTCTTC. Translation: CAMGPGTGGPVEFF.

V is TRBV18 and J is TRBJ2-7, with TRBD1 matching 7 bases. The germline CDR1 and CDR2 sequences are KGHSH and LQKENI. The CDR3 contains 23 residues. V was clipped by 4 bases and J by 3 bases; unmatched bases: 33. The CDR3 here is CASSQRGQPVLVPSNLRVYEQYF. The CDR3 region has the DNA TGTGCCAGCTCACAACGGGGACAGCCCGTTTTAGTCCCCTCTAACCTAAGAGTCTACGAGCAGTACTTC.

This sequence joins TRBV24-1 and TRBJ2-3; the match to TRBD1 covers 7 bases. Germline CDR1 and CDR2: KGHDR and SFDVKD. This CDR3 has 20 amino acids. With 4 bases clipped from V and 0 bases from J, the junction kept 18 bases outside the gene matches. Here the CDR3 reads CATSDPHRGRTGESTDTQYF. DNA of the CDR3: TGTGCCACCAGTGACCCTCACAGGGGTCGGACCGGCGAAAGCACAGATACGCAGTATTTT.

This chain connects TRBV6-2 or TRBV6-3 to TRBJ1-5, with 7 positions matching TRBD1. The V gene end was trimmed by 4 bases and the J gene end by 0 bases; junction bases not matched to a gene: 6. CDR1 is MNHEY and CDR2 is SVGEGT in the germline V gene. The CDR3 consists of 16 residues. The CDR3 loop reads CASSSGTDYSNQPQHF. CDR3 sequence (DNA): TGTGCCAGCAGTTCGGGGACAGATTATAGCAATCAGCCCCAGCATTTT.

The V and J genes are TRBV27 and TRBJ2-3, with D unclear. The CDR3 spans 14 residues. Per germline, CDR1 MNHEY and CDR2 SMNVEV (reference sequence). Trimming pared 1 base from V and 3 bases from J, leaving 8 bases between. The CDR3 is CASSLLSITDTQYF. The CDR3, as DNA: TGTGCCAGCAGTTTATTGTCTATTACAGATACGCAGTATTTT.

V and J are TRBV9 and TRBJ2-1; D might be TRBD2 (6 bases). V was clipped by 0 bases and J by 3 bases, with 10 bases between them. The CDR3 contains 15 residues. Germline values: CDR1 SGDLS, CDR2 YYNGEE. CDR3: CASSVVLADYNEQFF. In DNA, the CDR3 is TGTGCCAGCAGCGTAGTACTAGCAGACTACAATGAGCAGTTCTTC.

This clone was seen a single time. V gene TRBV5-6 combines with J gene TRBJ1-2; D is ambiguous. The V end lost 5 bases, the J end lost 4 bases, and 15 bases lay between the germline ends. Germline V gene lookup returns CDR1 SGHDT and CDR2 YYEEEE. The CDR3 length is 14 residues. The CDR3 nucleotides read TGTGCCAGCAGTATTGGCCAGGCCATCTATGGCTACACCTTC. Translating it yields CASSIGQAIYGYTF.

CDR3 amino acids: CAISPGQGTDTQYF. CDR3 in DNA: TGTGCCATCAGCCCTGGACAGGGAACAGATACGCAGTATTTT. This chain joins TRBV10-3 and TRBJ2-3; 8 nucleotides match TRBD1. Losses at the gene ends were 6 bases for V and 3 bases for J; bases not matched to a gene: 5. This CDR3 is built from 14 residues. In germline, CDR1 is ENHRY, CDR2 SYGVKD.

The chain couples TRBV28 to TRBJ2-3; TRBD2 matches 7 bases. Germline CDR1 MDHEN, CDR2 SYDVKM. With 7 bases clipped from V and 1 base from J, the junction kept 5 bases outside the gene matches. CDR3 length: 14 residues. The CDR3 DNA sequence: TGTGCCAGCAAGGTGGGGGGGGGCACAGATACGCAGTATTTT. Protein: CASKVGGGTDTQYF.

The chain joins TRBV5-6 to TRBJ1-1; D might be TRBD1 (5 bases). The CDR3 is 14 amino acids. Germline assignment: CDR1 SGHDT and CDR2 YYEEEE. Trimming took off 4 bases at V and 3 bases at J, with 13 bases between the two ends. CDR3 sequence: CASSLGVGYTEAFF. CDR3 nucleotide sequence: TGTGCCAGCAGCCTGGGGGTCGGCTACACTGAAGCTTTCTTT.

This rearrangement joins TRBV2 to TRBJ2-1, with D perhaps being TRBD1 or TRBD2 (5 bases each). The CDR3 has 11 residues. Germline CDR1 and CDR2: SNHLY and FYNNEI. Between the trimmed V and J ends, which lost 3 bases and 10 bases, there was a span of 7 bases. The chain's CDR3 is CASSEGVEQFF. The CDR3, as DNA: TGTGCCAGCAGTGAGGGGGTCGAGCAGTTCTTC.

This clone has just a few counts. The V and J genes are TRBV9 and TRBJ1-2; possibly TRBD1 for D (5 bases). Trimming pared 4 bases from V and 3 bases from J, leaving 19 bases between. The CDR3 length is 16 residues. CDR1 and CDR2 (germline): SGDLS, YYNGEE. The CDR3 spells CASSTRGLGGDYGYTF. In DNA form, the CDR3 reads TGTGCCAGCAGCACGAGGGGTCTGGGAGGGGACTATGGCTACACCTTC.

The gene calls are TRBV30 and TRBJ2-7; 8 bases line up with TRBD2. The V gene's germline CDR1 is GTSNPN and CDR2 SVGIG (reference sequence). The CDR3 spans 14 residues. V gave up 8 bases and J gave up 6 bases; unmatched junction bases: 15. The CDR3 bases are TGTGCCGGGACGGGGGGGGCCAGTAGTCTCGAGCAGTACTTC. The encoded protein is CAGTGGASSLEQYF.

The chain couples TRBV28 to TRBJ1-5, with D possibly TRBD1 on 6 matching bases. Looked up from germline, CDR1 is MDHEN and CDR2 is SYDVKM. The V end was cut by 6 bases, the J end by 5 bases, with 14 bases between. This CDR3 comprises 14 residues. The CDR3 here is CASSVAGADQPQHF. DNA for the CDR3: TGTGCCAGCAGCGTGGCAGGGGCGGATCAGCCCCAGCATTTT.

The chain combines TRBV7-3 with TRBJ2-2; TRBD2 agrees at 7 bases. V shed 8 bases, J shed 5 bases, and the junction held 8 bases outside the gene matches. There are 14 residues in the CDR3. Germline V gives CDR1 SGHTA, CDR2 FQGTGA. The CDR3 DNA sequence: TGTGCCAGCCAATCGGGGGGTCGAACCGGGGAGCTGTTTTTT. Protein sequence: CASQSGGRTGELFF.

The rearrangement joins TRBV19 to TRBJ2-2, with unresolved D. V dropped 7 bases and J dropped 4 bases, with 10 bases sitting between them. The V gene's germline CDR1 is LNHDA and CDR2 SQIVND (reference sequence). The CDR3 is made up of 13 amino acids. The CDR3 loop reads CASNAEITGELFF. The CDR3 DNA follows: TGTGCCAGTAACGCTGAGATCACCGGGGAGCTGTTTTTT. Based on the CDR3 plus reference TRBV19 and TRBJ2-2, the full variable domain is DGGITQSPKYLFRKEGQNVTLSCEQNLNHDAMYWYRQDPGQGLRLIYYSQIVNDFQKGDIAEGYSVSREKKESFPLTVTSAQKNPTAFYLCASNAEITGELFFGEGSRLTVL.

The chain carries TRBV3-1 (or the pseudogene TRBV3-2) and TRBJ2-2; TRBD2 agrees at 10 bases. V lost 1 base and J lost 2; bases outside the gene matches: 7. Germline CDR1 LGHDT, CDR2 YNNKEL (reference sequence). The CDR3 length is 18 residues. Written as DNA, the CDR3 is TGTGCCAGCAGCCAAGCATTGAGCGGGGGGGCCAACACCGGGGAGCTGTTTTTT. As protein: CASSQALSGGANTGELFF.

This CDR3 reads CASSIKGPAGVANSPLHF. DNA of the CDR3: TGTGCCAGTAGTATAAAGGGGCCCGCAGGGGTAGCGAATTCACCCCTCCACTTT. The rearrangement uses TRBV19 and TRBJ1-6; a possible D gene is TRBD1 (6 bases). Germline V gene data show CDR1 as LNHDA and CDR2 as SQIVND (reference sequence). V shed 2 bases and J shed 7 bases, with 21 bases lying between them. This CDR3 contains 18 residues.

CDR3 coding DNA: TGTGCCAGCAGCTTACTTGTGGCAGGGAATTCACCCCTCCACTTT. This gives the protein CASSLLVAGNSPLHF. V is TRBV7-9 and J is TRBJ1-6, with a possible D match to TRBD1 (5 bases). The V and J ends lost 2 bases and 7 bases respectively, with 12 bases between them. Germline assignment: CDR1 SEHNR and CDR2 FQNEAQ (reference sequence). This CDR3 has 15 residues.

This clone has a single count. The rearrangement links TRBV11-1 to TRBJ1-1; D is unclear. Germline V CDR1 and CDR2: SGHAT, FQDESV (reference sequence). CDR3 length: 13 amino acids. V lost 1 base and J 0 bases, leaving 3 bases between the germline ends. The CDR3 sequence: CASSLGVNTEAFF. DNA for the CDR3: TGTGCCAGCAGCTTAGGAGTGAACACTGAAGCTTTCTTT.

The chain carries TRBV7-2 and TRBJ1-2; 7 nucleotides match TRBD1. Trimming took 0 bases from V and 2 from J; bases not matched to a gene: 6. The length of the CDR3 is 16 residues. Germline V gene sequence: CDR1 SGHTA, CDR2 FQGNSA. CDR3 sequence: CASSLAGTALNYGYTF. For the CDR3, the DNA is TGTGCCAGCAGCTTAGCAGGGACAGCCCTAAACTATGGCTACACCTTC.

CDR3 sequence: CASSLLTGHNSPLHF. CDR3 nucleotides: TGTGCCAGCAGCCTTTTGACAGGGCATAATTCACCCCTCCACTTT. The rearrangement links TRBV5-8 to TRBJ1-6; 7 nucleotides match TRBD1. The V segment lost 4 bases and the J segment 5 bases; nucleotides outside the gene matches: 6. The germline V gene has CDR1 SGHTS and CDR2 YDEGEE. The CDR3 spans 15 residues.

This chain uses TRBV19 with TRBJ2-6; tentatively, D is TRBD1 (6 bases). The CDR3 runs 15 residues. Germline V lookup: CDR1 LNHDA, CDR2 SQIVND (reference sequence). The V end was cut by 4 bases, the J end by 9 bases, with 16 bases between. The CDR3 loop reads CASSTLTGLSNVLTF. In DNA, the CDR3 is TGTGCCAGTAGTACTCTCACAGGGTTGAGCAACGTCCTGACTTTC.

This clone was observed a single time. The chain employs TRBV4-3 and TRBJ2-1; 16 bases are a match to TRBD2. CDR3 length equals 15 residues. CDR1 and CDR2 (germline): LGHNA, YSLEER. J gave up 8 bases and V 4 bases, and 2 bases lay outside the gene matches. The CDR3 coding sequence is TGCGCCAGCAGCCTTGGGACTAGCGGGGGGGATGAGCAGTTCTTC. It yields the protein CASSLGTSGGDEQFF.

This CDR3 reads CSAGDRGTGTIYF. CDR3 nucleotide sequence: TGCAGCGCTGGGGACAGGGGAACAGGCACCATATATTTT. The chain links TRBV29-1 to TRBJ1-3; 10 positions agree with TRBD1. The CDR3 length is 13 residues. Germline CDR1 SQVTM, CDR2 ANQGSEA. V lost 7 bases to trimming and J lost 9 bases; unmatched junction nucleotides: 9. The whole variable domain, remainder taken from reference TRBV29-1 and TRBJ1-3, is SAVISQKPSRDICQRGTSLTIQCQVDSQVTMMFWYRQQPGQSLTLIATANQGSEATYESGFVIDKFPISRPNLTFSTLTVSNMSPEDSSIYLCSAGDRGTGTIYFGEGSWLTVV.

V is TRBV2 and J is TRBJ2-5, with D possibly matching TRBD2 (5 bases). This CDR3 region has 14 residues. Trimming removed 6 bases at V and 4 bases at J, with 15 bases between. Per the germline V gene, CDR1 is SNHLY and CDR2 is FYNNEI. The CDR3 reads CASRRAQEAETQYF. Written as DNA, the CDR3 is TGTGCCAGCAGGAGGGCCCAAGAGGCAGAGACCCAGTACTTC.

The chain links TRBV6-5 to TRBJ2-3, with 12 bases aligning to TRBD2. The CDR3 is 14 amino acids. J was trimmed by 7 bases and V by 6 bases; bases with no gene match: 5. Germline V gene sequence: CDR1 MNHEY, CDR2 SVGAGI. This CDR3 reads CASRGLAGGYTQYF. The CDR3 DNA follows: TGTGCCAGCAGGGGCCTAGCGGGGGGGTATACGCAGTATTTT.

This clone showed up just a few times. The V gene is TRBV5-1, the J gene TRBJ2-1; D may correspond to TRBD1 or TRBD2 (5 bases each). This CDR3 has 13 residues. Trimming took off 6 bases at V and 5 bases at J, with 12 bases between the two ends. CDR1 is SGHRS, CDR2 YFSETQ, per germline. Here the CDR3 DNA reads TGCGCCAGCAATTGGGGGTTTGACAATGAGCAGTTCTTC. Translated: CASNWGFDNEQFF.